One sample yielded the 27 T cell receptor beta chains listed below, sequenced in a study of blood T cell repertoires in COVID-19. TCRdb's table, derived via immunoSEQ multiplex PCR, lists solely in-frame clones and lacks some. The sample includes under 300,000 clones, approximately 78% of them seen just once. What was sequenced was peripheral blood. Every receptor here comes from a woman aged 18 to 35 with acute or convalescent COVID-19.

The chain carries TRBV18 and TRBJ1-4, with D maybe TRBD1 (6 bases). Trimming shortened V by 3 bases and J by 8 bases, and 10 bases separated the two germline ends. The CDR3 totals 13 residues. The germline CDR1 and CDR2 sequences are KGHSH and LQKENI. The CDR3 bases are TGTGCCAGCTCACCGCTAGGACAGGAAAAACTGTTTTTT. Translating gives CASSPLGQEKLFF.

Only a few counts were recorded for this clone. The chain links TRBV4-3 to TRBJ2-1; TRBD2 matches 7 bases. CDR3 size: 17 residues. The germline CDR1 and CDR2 sequences are LGHNA and YSLEER. Germline trimming cut 3 bases from V and 0 bases from J; bases unmatched to any gene: 8. The CDR3 loop is CASSHPGGLSSYNEQFF. CDR3 in DNA: TGCGCCAGCAGCCACCCGGGGGGACTGAGCTCCTACAATGAGCAGTTCTTC.

The V call is TRBV9, the J call TRBJ1-1; D is ambiguous. The germline CDR1 and CDR2 sequences are SGDLS and YYNGEE. With 0 bases removed from V and 11 bases from J, the gap between germline ends came to 14 bases. The CDR3 extends over 13 amino acids. CDR3 coding DNA: TGTGCCAGCAGCGTAGGTATGGCGGATAGGGCTTTCTTT. This gives the protein CASSVGMADRAFF.

The CDR3 region has the DNA TGTGCCAGCAGCTTAGCCAGGGCCACAGATACGCAGTATTTT. Translated, it gives CASSLARATDTQYF. This sequence joins TRBV7-2 and TRBJ2-3; a possible D gene is TRBD1 (5 bases). V gave up 0 bases and J gave up 2 bases, with 6 bases separating them. The CDR3 is 14 amino acids. Germline values: CDR1 SGHTA, CDR2 FQGNSA.

This clone showed up just once. The gene calls are TRBV19 and TRBJ2-2, with 16 bases fitting TRBD2. This CDR3 has 17 residues. Germline lookup yields CDR1 LNHDA and CDR2 SQIVND (reference sequence). Trimming removed 6 bases from V and 6 bases from J; junction bases left unmatched: 7. The CDR3 loop reads CASSQGLAGGVAGELFF. For the CDR3, the DNA is TGTGCCAGTAGCCAGGGACTAGCGGGAGGGGTCGCCGGGGAGCTGTTTTTT.

The chain joins TRBV6-5 to TRBJ1-2; maybe TRBD1 (5 bases). CDR3 length: 14 residues. Germline CDR1 MNHEY, CDR2 SVGAGI. Trimming pared 5 bases from V and 4 bases from J, leaving 14 bases between. CDR3 sequence (DNA): TGTGCCAGCAGTCCCTGGACAATCTCCTATGGCTACACCTTC. It is translated as CASSPWTISYGYTF.

The CDR3 here is CASSYTGGLSYEQYF. The CDR3 DNA sequence: TGTGCCAGCAGCTACACAGGGGGACTCTCCTACGAGCAGTACTTC. The chain uses TRBV5-6 and TRBJ2-7; 8 bases are a match to TRBD1. CDR3 length equals 15 residues. CDR1 SGHDT and CDR2 YYEEEE come from the germline V gene. Losses at the gene ends were 3 bases for V and 0 bases for J; bases not matched to a gene: 5.

This chain uses TRBV3-1 (or the pseudogene TRBV3-2) with TRBJ1-4; a weak D match, TRBD1 (6 bases). V lost 4 bases and J lost 8, with 17 bases in between. There are 15 residues in the CDR3. In germline, CDR1 is LGHDT, CDR2 YNNKEL (reference sequence). The CDR3 sequence is CASSPSDRSREKLFF. CDR3 DNA sequence: TGTGCCAGCAGCCCCTCCGACAGGTCTCGCGAAAAACTGTTTTTT.

The chain combines TRBV27 with TRBJ1-5; 9 bases match TRBD1. The CDR3 runs 16 residues. Germline CDR1 is MNHEY and CDR2 is SMNVEV (reference sequence). After removal of 6 bases from V and 5 bases from J, the junction contained 11 bases not matched to a gene. The CDR3 DNA follows: TGTGCCAGCAGCTTCGGGTGGGACAGGGACCATCAGCCCCAGCATTTT. This gives the protein CASSFGWDRDHQPQHF.

The V call is TRBV30, the J call TRBJ1-2; 10 positions agree with TRBD1. The length of the CDR3 is 13 residues. V dropped 3 bases and J dropped 10; count of bases not matched to a gene: 8. Germline CDR1 and CDR2: GTSNPN and SVGIG (reference sequence). The CDR3, as DNA: TGTGCCTGGAGCTATGGGACAGGGGCAGACTACACCTTC. Amino acid sequence: CAWSYGTGADYTF.

The CDR3 coding sequence is TGTGCCAGCAGCTTCCTGGACAGGAAAAACATTCAGTACTTC. Translating it yields CASSFLDRKNIQYF. This chain connects TRBV7-2 to TRBJ2-4, with TRBD1 matching 7 bases. The ends lost 3 bases at V and 4 bases at J; junction bases unmatched: 3. Per the germline V gene, CDR1 is SGHTA and CDR2 is FQGNSA. This CDR3 has 14 amino acids.

This chain connects TRBV27 to TRBJ2-3, with D possibly matching TRBD2 (6 bases). CDR3 length: 17 amino acids. Per germline, CDR1 MNHEY and CDR2 SMNVEV (reference sequence). V gave up 2 bases and J gave up 1 base, with 16 bases separating them. DNA for the CDR3: TGTGCCAGCAGTTTAGTTCTCACGGGAGACGGCACAGATACGCAGTATTTT. It encodes CASSLVLTGDGTDTQYF.

This clone occurred once. The chain employs TRBV27 and TRBJ2-7, with D possibly being TRBD1 (5 bases). With 5 bases removed from V and 7 bases from J, the gap between germline ends came to 27 bases. Germline V CDR1 and CDR2: MNHEY, SMNVEV (reference sequence). CDR3 length: 17 amino acids. CDR3: CASSPYPTGSYPEEQYF. The CDR3 region has the DNA TGTGCCAGCAGTCCCTACCCCACAGGATCCTACCCTGAGGAGCAGTACTTC.

This clone has just a few counts. Other DNA sequences in the sample encode the same CDR3. This chain connects TRBV12-3 or TRBV12-4 to TRBJ1-2, with TRBD1 identical over 7 bases. V was pared by 6 bases and J by 5 bases, with 3 bases of the junction left unmatched. This CDR3 contains 12 residues. The CDR3 is CASSRTGYGYTF. The CDR3 DNA follows: TGTGCCAGCAGCAGGACAGGATATGGCTACACCTTC.

J is TRBJ2-3 and V is TRBV30; 10 bases are a match to TRBD2. The length of the CDR3 is 18 residues. Germline CDR1 reads GTSNPN; CDR2 reads SVGIG (reference sequence). V was clipped by 0 bases and J by 3 bases; unmatched bases: 12. In DNA, the CDR3 is TGTGCCTGGAGTGTATGGGGGGTGGCTAGCGGGAGAACAGATACGCAGTATTTT. Amino acids: CAWSVWGVASGRTDTQYF.

This sequence joins TRBV6-5 and TRBJ1-4; 9 bases are shared with TRBD1. This CDR3 contains 15 residues. Germline CDR1 and CDR2: MNHEY and SVGAGI. The trim removed 6 bases at V and 7 bases at J, leaving 9 bases unmatched. CDR3 amino acids: CASRQRTGVSEKLFF. The CDR3 coding sequence is TGTGCCAGCAGACAACGGACAGGGGTCAGTGAAAAACTGTTTTTT.

This rearrangement joins TRBV6-4 to TRBJ1-2; TRBD1 is a possible D gene (6 bases). The germline V gene has CDR1 MRHNA and CDR2 SNTAGT. CDR3 length: 16 residues. The V end lost 8 bases, the J end lost 2 bases, and 21 bases lay between the germline ends. The DNA of the CDR3 is TGTGCCAGCCTCGAGGGGGGGTCCGAAAGGAACTATGGCTACACCTTC. Amino acid sequence: CASLEGGSERNYGYTF.

The chain couples TRBV11-2 to TRBJ2-2; 9 positions match TRBD1. CDR1 and CDR2 from the germline V gene are SGHAT and FQNNGV. The CDR3 is made up of 17 amino acids. Trimming removed 1 base from V and 6 bases from J; junction bases left unmatched: 9. The CDR3 loop is CASSLAGTGRGAGELFF. The CDR3 bases are TGTGCCAGCAGCTTAGCAGGGACAGGGAGGGGGGCCGGGGAGCTGTTTTTT.

This chain joins TRBV2 and TRBJ1-5; D uncertain. Germline CDR1 SNHLY, CDR2 FYNNEI. CDR3 length equals 12 residues. The germline V and J ends were trimmed by 8 bases and 4 bases, with 9 bases remaining between them. CDR3 sequence: CASAYHNQPQHF. The CDR3 bases are TGTGCCAGCGCCTACCATAATCAGCCCCAGCATTTT.

This clone was observed a handful of times. CDR3 sequence (DNA): TGTGCCAGCAGCCAGCCAGGCACCACTGAAGCTTTCTTT. Protein sequence: CASSQPGTTEAFF. V gene TRBV7-2 combines with J gene TRBJ1-1; D is ambiguous. V was trimmed by 5 bases and J by 4 bases, leaving 11 bases between them. This CDR3 is built from 13 residues. Germline CDR1 reads SGHTA; CDR2 reads FQGNSA. The full variable domain, rest sourced from reference TRBV7-2 and TRBJ1-1, is GAGVSQSPSNKVTEKGKDVELRCDPISGHTALYWYRQSLGQGLEFLIYFQGNSAPDKSGLPSDRFSAERTGGSVSTLTIQRTQQEDSAVYLCASSQPGTTEAFFGQGTRLTVV.

The rearrangement joins TRBV30 to TRBJ1-2, with D perhaps TRBD1 (5 bases). This CDR3 comprises 13 residues. Germline V gives CDR1 GTSNPN, CDR2 SVGIG (reference sequence). Trimming removed 5 bases at V and 7 bases at J, with 17 bases between. The CDR3 loop reads CAWSSSGALGYTF. Written as DNA, the CDR3 is TGTGCCTGGTCCTCCAGTGGGGCCCTTGGCTACACCTTC.

The chain is built from TRBV10-3 and TRBJ2-5; D unresolved. There are 12 residues in the CDR3. CDR1 and CDR2 from the germline V gene are ENHRY and SYGVKD. Trimming removed 4 bases at V and 4 bases at J, with 7 bases between. As DNA, the CDR3 is TGTGCCATCAGTGCACCCGGAGAGACCCAGTACTTC. This codes for CAISAPGETQYF.

The chain combines TRBV7-5 with TRBJ2-5; the tabulated D call, TRBD1, remains unverified against the DNA. TRBV7-5 is noted as a pseudogene. CDR3 size: 21 residues. DNA of the CDR3: TGTGCCAGAAGCTGCGGACAGGGCTGCCTAGGTGGACCCCCTCTCCAAGAGACCCAGTACTTC. Protein sequence: CARSCGQGCLGGPPLQETQYF.

V is TRBV5-4 and J is TRBJ1-2; the D is unclear. Trimming removed 5 bases from V and 6 bases from J, with 14 bases in between. CDR1 and CDR2 from the germline V gene are SGHNT and YYREEE (reference sequence). The CDR3 consists of 13 residues. Written as DNA, the CDR3 is TGTGCCAGCAGGCAGAACCCGCTCGATGGCTACACCTTC. Its protein is CASRQNPLDGYTF. The complete variable domain, with remaining parts taken from reference TRBV5-4 and TRBJ1-2, reads ETGVTQSPTHLIKTRGQQVTLRCSSQSGHNTVSWYQQALGQGPQFIFQYYREEENGRGNFPPRFSGLQFPNYSSELNVNALELDDSALYLCASRQNPLDGYTFGSGTRLTVV.

The genes are TRBV18 and TRBJ1-1; the D is unclear. V lost 2 bases and J lost 1, with 8 bases in between. The CDR3 sequence is 14 residues long. In germline, CDR1 is KGHSH, CDR2 LQKENI. The CDR3 protein is CASSPLSQNTEAFF. The CDR3 bases are TGTGCCAGCTCACCATTGTCACAGAACACTGAAGCTTTCTTT.

The chain has TRBV29-1 and TRBJ2-1, with 14 nucleotides matching TRBD2. CDR3 size: 14 residues. V shed 7 bases, J shed 8 bases, and the junction held 7 bases outside the gene matches. CDR1 SQVTM and CDR2 ANQGSEA come from the germline V gene. This CDR3 is CSGQPGLAGDEQFF. CDR3 coding DNA: TGCAGCGGTCAACCGGGACTAGCGGGAGATGAGCAGTTCTTC.

The J gene is TRBJ1-2, the V gene TRBV6-2 or TRBV6-3, with a tentative D call TRBD1 (5 bases). The CDR3 runs to 15 residues. V was shortened by 3 bases and J by 3 bases, with 14 bases between the two germline ends. Germline V gives CDR1 MNHEY, CDR2 SVGEGT. In DNA form, the CDR3 reads TGTGCCAGCAGTTATGGTACCACAGGTGACTATGGCTACACCTTC. This encodes CASSYGTTGDYGYTF.